This T cell receptor beta chain came from a study of breast tumors, draining lymph nodes, adjacent tissues. Germline V gene sequence: CDR1 SEHNR, CDR2 FQNEAQ (reference sequence). Trimming removed 7 bases at V and 4 bases at J, with 20 bases between. The CDR3 covers 16 residues. Study-wide results and limits: Compared with lymph nodes, tumors were less diverse; compared with nontumor tissue, more. Luminal-like breast cancer showed significantly higher tumor–nontumor repertoire similarity than basal-like. That most tumor T cells come from lymph nodes remained unproven. Findings are consistent with lymph node origin and intratumoral expansion of most tumor T cells.

Breast cancer patients provided tissue from their axillary draining lymph nodes. Via MiXCR, TCRdb re-called the multiplex PCR reads, giving one row per CDR3 protein. The sample includes roughly 100,000 distinct CDR3 sequences, about 31% of them seen just once. This clonotype was recorded many times. Its antigen is still unknown. This rearrangement joins TRBV7-9 to TRBJ2-1; TRBD1 is a possible D gene (7 bases). Sequencing was carried out using axillary lymph node tissue. The TCR sequence derives from a female donor with breast cancer. Some clones in this sample may be carry-over from other donors' samples. The CDR3 DNA sequence: TGTGCCAGCACCCTACTGAGACAGGGAGGTTACAATGAGCAGTTCTTC. This translates into CASTLLRQGGYNEQFF.